Each of the 13 T cell receptor beta chains below was sequenced from the same sample in a study of CD8 T cells in ankylosing spondylitis. TCRdb re-called the 5' RACE reads through MiXCR, storing one row per CDR3 protein. The table includes 130,000 or so distinct CDR3 sequences, 6.5% to 9% detected once. The sample taken for sequencing was blood, either unsorted or a sorted T cell fraction (not recorded which). The receptors derive from a male donor with ankylosing spondylitis or in good health (not recorded which).

This clonotype was found many times. The chain recombines TRBV27 with TRBJ2-1, with 8 bases lining up with TRBD1. J was trimmed by 1 base and V by 3 bases; bases with no gene match: 2. CDR1 is MNHEY, CDR2 SMNVEV, per germline (reference sequence). The CDR3 is 15 residues long. This CDR3 is CASSFYRGSYNEQFF. The CDR3 DNA reads TGTGCCAGCAGTTTCTACAGGGGGTCCTACAATGAGCAGTTCTTC.

This clonotype was counted at least ten times. The chain carries TRBV27 and TRBJ2-7, with D perhaps given as TRBD1 or TRBD2 (6 bases each). Germline-derived CDR1 and CDR2 are MNHEY and SMNVEV (reference sequence). This CDR3 has 15 residues. Between the trimmed V and J ends, which lost 5 bases and 2 bases, there was a span of 16 bases. DNA for the CDR3: TGTGCCAGCAGTCCCCTAGGGGGGCGGACCTACGAGCAGTACTTC. Translating gives CASSPLGGRTYEQYF.

This clonotype was counted many times. The rearrangement uses TRBV3-1 and TRBJ2-7, with unresolved D. V was clipped by 3 bases and J by 0 bases, with 6 bases between them. The CDR3 is made up of 13 amino acids. CDR1 and CDR2 (germline): LGHDT, YNNKEL (reference sequence). CDR3 bases: TGTGCCAGCAGCCAGGTGAGCTCCTACGAGCAGTACTTC. Encoded protein: CASSQVSSYEQYF.

This clonotype was recorded many times. The V gene is TRBV20-1, the J gene TRBJ1-5, with unresolved D. CDR1 and CDR2 (germline): DFQATT, SNEGSKA (reference sequence). The CDR3 spans 11 residues. V gave up 1 base and J gave up 3 bases, with 1 base separating them. The CDR3 sequence is CSARANQPQHF. CDR3 DNA: TGCAGTGCTAGAGCCAATCAGCCCCAGCATTTT.

In its sample, this clonotype was seen many times. The chain carries TRBV5-1 and TRBJ2-2, with TRBD2 as a possible D gene (6 bases). This CDR3 spans 14 amino acids. V lost 4 bases to trimming and J lost 6 bases, with 13 bases between them. The V gene's germline CDR1 is SGHRS and CDR2 YFSETQ. The CDR3 DNA reads as TGCGCCAGCAGCATAATGACTAGTCCCGGGGAGCTGTTTTTT. It translates to CASSIMTSPGELFF.

The chain joins TRBV7-8 to TRBJ1-1; D unclear. Germline assignment: CDR1 SGHVS and CDR2 FQNEAQ. Trimming removed 8 bases from V and 4 bases from J, with 17 bases in between. The CDR3 loop spans 14 amino acids. CDR3 DNA: TGTGCCAGCGGTTCTACCTTAAGGTCCACTGAAGCTTTCTTT. Encoded protein: CASGSTLRSTEAFF.

This chain connects TRBV3-1 to TRBJ1-1; TRBD1 agrees at 8 bases. Looked up from germline, CDR1 is LGHDT and CDR2 is YNNKEL (reference sequence). CDR3 length: 13 residues. The ends lost 4 bases at V and 10 bases at J; junction bases unmatched: 8. In nucleotides, the CDR3 is TGTGCCAGCAGCCCCACAGGGGGTGCGAGAGCTTTCTTT. This translates into CASSPTGGARAFF.

There are many counts of this clonotype. This sequence joins TRBV6-1 and TRBJ2-2; TRBD2 matches 14 bases. CDR3 length: 15 amino acids. V gave up 4 bases and J gave up 6 bases; unmatched junction bases: 1. CDR1 and CDR2 from the germline V gene are MNHNS and SASEGT. The chain's CDR3 is CASSGLAGGPGELFF. The CDR3 DNA reads as TGTGCCAGCAGTGGACTAGCGGGGGGGCCCGGGGAGCTGTTTTTT.

This clonotype was found many times. The genes are TRBV29-1 and TRBJ2-6, with TRBD2 matching 7 bases. V gave up 3 bases and J gave up 0 bases; unmatched junction bases: 5. The CDR3 sequence is 16 residues long. Germline V gene lookup returns CDR1 SQVTM and CDR2 ANQGSEA. For the CDR3, the DNA is TGCAGCGTTGAGGAGCGGGGTAGCTCTGGGGCCAACGTCCTGACTTTC. It encodes CSVEERGSSGANVLTF.

The rearrangement uses TRBV5-1 and TRBJ2-1, with D uncertain. Trimming stripped 0 bases from V and 7 bases from J, with 14 bases between. This CDR3 contains 15 residues. The germline V gene encodes CDR1 SGHRS and CDR2 YFSETQ. The CDR3 sequence: CASSLGQGILNEQFF. The CDR3 DNA reads as TGCGCCAGCAGCTTGGGTCAAGGGATCTTGAATGAGCAGTTCTTC.

The sample holds many counts of this clonotype. The chain employs TRBV12-3 or TRBV12-4 and TRBJ2-3, with 9 bases that match TRBD2. The CDR3 covers 16 residues. J lost 6 bases, V lost 3 bases, and 10 bases had no gene match. CDR3 DNA sequence: TGTGCCAGCAGTTTCCTCGGCGGGGGGGCCTCTGATACGCAGTATTTT. It yields the protein CASSFLGGGASDTQYF.

This clonotype was counted ten times or more. The chain combines TRBV7-2 with TRBJ2-1; D may be TRBD2 (6 bases). V gave up 5 bases and J gave up 8 bases, with 16 bases separating them. The germline CDR1 and CDR2 sequences are SGHTA and FQGNSA. The CDR3 is 14 amino acids. The CDR3: CASSNAGGPDEQFF. The CDR3 DNA reads TGTGCCAGCAGCAACGCCGGAGGGCCTGATGAGCAGTTCTTC.

The chain combines TRBV5-1 with TRBJ2-1, with 7 positions matching TRBD2. Per germline, CDR1 SGHRS and CDR2 YFSETQ. Losses at the gene ends were 4 bases for V and 5 bases for J; bases not matched to a gene: 6. This CDR3 comprises 14 residues. CDR3 coding DNA: TGCGCCAGCAGCGTTGGGAGGGTCGACAATGAGCAGTTCTTC. Encoded protein: CASSVGRVDNEQFF.